This T cell receptor (beta chain) was obtained from a study of T-cell memory formation after mild COVID-19. CDR1 is SGHTA and CDR2 is FQGNSA in the germline V gene. V shed 0 bases and J 5 bases; nucleotides not matched to a gene: 1. CDR3 size: 14 residues. Using constant-segment primers, 5'RACE produced TCR alpha and TCR beta cDNA libraries carrying sample barcodes and UMIs. TCRdb recomputed calls from the 5' RACE reads with MiXCR, one row per CDR3 protein. The sample yields 250,000 to 300,000 distinct CDR3 sequences, about a sixth seen once. The sample taken for sequencing was PBMCs or a T cell subset sorted from them (not recorded which). This chain links TRBV7-2 with TRBJ2-5; 9 nucleotides align to TRBD2. This sequence originates from a man between 18 and 29 years old who had mild COVID-19 (a few samples of this study predate the infection). Cell type and time point are not known. The CDR3 sequence: CASSLAREGETQYF. The CDR3 DNA sequence: TGTGCCAGCAGCTTAGCGCGGGAGGGGGAGACCCAGTACTTC.